Shown below are 8 T cell receptor beta chains from a single sample sequenced in a study of T cell responses to AZD1222 COVID-19 vaccine. Assay: immunoSEQ multiplex PCR; the TCRdb copy retains only in-frame clones and omits some. The data hold 100,000 to 150,000 clones, with 89% observed a single time. Specimen: peripheral blood, collected on day 0 of AZD1222 vaccination. All receptors derive from an adult in good health.

The chain joins TRBV24-1 to TRBJ1-1; 7 nucleotides match TRBD1. J lost 4 bases, V lost 3 bases, and 4 bases had no gene match. The CDR3 contains 14 residues. Looked up from germline, CDR1 is KGHDR and CDR2 is SFDVKD. As DNA, the CDR3 is TGTGCCACCAGTGATGACAGGGTGGGCACTGAAGCTTTCTTT. Translated, it gives CATSDDRVGTEAFF.

The J gene is TRBJ2-5, the V gene TRBV13, with D hard to call. CDR1 is PRHDT, CDR2 FYEKMQ, per germline (reference sequence). CDR3 length equals 12 residues. V lost 2 bases and J 4 bases, leaving 5 bases between the germline ends. Written as DNA, the CDR3 is TGTGCCAGCAGCTTATCGGTAGAGACCCAGTACTTC. It yields the protein CASSLSVETQYF.

CDR3 region: CASSIQANYGYTF. The CDR3 DNA follows: TGTGCCAGTAGTATCCAAGCTAACTATGGCTACACCTTC. V and J are TRBV19 and TRBJ1-2; D remains ambiguous. This CDR3 is 13 amino acids long. In germline, CDR1 is LNHDA, CDR2 SQIVND (reference sequence). Between the trimmed V and J ends, which lost 3 bases and 0 bases, there was a span of 5 bases.

Only one count was recorded for this clone. The CDR3 sequence is CASSGQAGYQPQHF. Here the CDR3 DNA reads TGTGCCAGCAGCGGACAGGCAGGGTACCAGCCCCAGCATTTT. The chain links TRBV6-4 to TRBJ1-5; TRBD1 matches 7 bases. CDR1 and CDR2 from the germline V gene are MRHNA and SNTAGT. This CDR3 comprises 14 residues. J gave up 7 bases and V 6 bases, and 9 bases lay outside the gene matches.

This clone was found a few times. The genes are TRBV7-2 and TRBJ1-1, with a weak D call TRBD1 (5 bases). V lost 5 bases and J lost 10, with 26 bases in between. CDR3 length equals 16 residues. Germline V lookup: CDR1 SGHTA, CDR2 FQGNSA. The CDR3 sequence: CASSPRTWQGYVVAFF. CDR3 DNA: TGTGCCAGCAGCCCCCGAACGTGGCAGGGTTACGTAGTAGCTTTCTTT.

J is TRBJ2-7 and V is TRBV24-1; either TRBD1 or TRBD2 may fit D (5 bases each). This CDR3 comprises 18 residues. The V gene's germline CDR1 is KGHDR and CDR2 SFDVKD. V was pared by 2 bases and J by 6 bases, with 25 bases between. This CDR3 reads CATSDSSLASPTASEQYF. The CDR3 coding sequence is TGTGCCACCAGTGATTCTTCTCTGGCTAGCCCGACAGCGTCCGAGCAGTACTTC.

In this sample, this clone turned up once. The chain couples TRBV10-3 to TRBJ2-7; D gene ambiguous. The V and J ends lost 3 bases and 2 bases respectively, with 14 bases between them. This CDR3 is built from 15 residues. Germline-derived CDR1 and CDR2 are ENHRY and SYGVKD. The CDR3 DNA reads TGTGCCATCAGTGAAAACCCCCAGTCGACCTACGAGCAGTACTTC. Its protein product is CAISENPQSTYEQYF.

This clone was counted a single time. The genes are TRBV7-9 and TRBJ1-2; D uncertain. Germline CDR1 is SEHNR and CDR2 is FQNEAQ (reference sequence). The V end lost 5 bases, the J end lost 2 bases, and 12 bases lay between the germline ends. The CDR3 consists of 14 residues. The CDR3 sequence is CASSARERNYGYTF. The DNA of the CDR3 is TGTGCCAGCAGCGCCCGGGAGAGAAACTATGGCTACACCTTC.